This TCR beta chain originates from a study of blood T cells in healthy people across ages. The overall study: About one barcoded beta molecule per two T cells was captured by template switching.

Study-wide findings and caveats: A strong correlation between TCR beta diversity and naive T cell percentage was seen.

Samples had at least 7 million PBMCs isolated from them. Extraction yielded at least 5 micrograms of total RNA per sample. Together with a sample-barcoded 5' primer, a J-beta primer mix was included in a second PCR lasting about 6 to 12 cycles. TCRdb independently ran MiXCR on the 5' RACE reads; one entry per CDR3 protein. The sample carries 1.5 million to 2 million distinct CDR3 sequences, roughly 28% recorded once. This CDR3 comprises 15 residues. Germline lookup yields CDR1 SGHRS and CDR2 YFSETQ. The ends were cut back, 1 base at V and 4 bases at J, with 14 bases in the middle. This clonotype was picked up one time. The antigen remains unidentified.

What was sequenced was blood. The V and J genes are TRBV5-1 and TRBJ1-2, with D tentatively TRBD1 (5 bases). The clonotype originates from a woman aged 30 to 39 in good health. The CDR3 DNA is TGCGCCAGCAGCTTGATTGGGGACGGATGCTATGGCTACACCTTC. Its protein is CASSLIGDGCYGYTF.